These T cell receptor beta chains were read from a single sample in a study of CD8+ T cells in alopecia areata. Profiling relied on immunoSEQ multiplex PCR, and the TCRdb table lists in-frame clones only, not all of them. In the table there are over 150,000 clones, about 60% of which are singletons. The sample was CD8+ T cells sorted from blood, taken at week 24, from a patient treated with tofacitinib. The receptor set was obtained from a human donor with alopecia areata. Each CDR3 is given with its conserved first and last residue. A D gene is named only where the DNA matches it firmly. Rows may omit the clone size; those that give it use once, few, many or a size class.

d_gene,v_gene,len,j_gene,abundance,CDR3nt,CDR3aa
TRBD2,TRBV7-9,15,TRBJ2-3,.,TGTGCCAGCAGCCCCACTAGCGGGGACCTCTATACGCAGTATTTT,CASSPTSGDLYTQYF
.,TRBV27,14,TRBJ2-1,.,TGTGCCAGCAGTTTATCGTGGGACTCCAATGAGCAGTTCTTC,CASSLSWDSNEQFF
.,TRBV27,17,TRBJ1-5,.,TGTGCCACCAAACCCAGGGGAGGGGGGTTTTCTGATCAGCCCCAGCATTTT,CATKPRGGGFSDQPQHF
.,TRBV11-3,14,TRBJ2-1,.,TGTGCCAGCAGCTTAGAGGCAGGCTTGGATGAGCAGTTCTTC,CASSLEAGLDEQFF
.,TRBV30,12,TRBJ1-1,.,TGTGCCTATAAGAGGAGGGCCACTGAAGCTTTCTTT,CAYKRRATEAFF
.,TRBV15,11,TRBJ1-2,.,TGTGCCACCAGCAGAGAGGGTGGCTACACCTTC,CATSREGGYTF
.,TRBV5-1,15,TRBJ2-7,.,TGCGCCAGCAGCTTGGTTGGTGGTTCGAGCTACGAGCAGTACTTC,CASSLVGGSSYEQYF
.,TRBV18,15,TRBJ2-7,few,TGTGCCAGCTCACGGGGGCTGCGGGGGCCCTACGAGCAGTACTTC,CASSRGLRGPYEQYF
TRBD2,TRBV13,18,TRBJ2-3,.,TGTGCCAGCAGCCGCCTCCTACCGGGACTAACGAGCACAGATACGCAGTATTTT,CASSRLLPGLTSTDTQYF
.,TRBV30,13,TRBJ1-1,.,TGTGCCTGGAGTGGACTATCGTACACTGAAGCTTTCTTT,CAWSGLSYTEAFF
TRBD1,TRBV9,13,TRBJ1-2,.,TGTGCCAGCAGCGTTGGACAGGGTGGTGGCTACACCTTC,CASSVGQGGGYTF
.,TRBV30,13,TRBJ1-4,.,TGTGCCTGGAGTGTCAGTCTTAATGAAAAACTGTTTTTT,CAWSVSLNEKLFF
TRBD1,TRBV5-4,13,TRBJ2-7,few,TGTGCCAGCAGAGGACAGGATAACTACGAGCAGTACTTC,CASRGQDNYEQYF
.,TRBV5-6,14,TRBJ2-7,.,TGTGCCAGCAGCTTCGGGACGGATTCCTACGAGCAGTACTTC,CASSFGTDSYEQYF
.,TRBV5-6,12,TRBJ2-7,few,TGTGCCAGCAGCCAAGGAGGGGGCGAGCAGTACTTC,CASSQGGGEQYF
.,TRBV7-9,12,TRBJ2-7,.,TGTGCCAGCAGCTTAGGCGGCGGGGAGCAGTACTTC,CASSLGGGEQYF
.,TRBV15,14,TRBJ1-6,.,TGTGCCACCAGCAGCAAAAGGGTTATTTCACCCCTCCACTTT,CATSSKRVISPLHF
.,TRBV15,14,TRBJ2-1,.,TGTGCCACCAGCAGAGATCGGGGAACGAATGAGCAGTTCTTC,CATSRDRGTNEQFF
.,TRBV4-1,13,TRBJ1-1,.,TGCGCCAGCAGCCAGGCAACAGCCACTGAAGCTTTCTTT,CASSQATATEAFF
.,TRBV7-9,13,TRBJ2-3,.,TGTGCCAGCACGAGGGAAAGCACAGATACGCAGTATTTT,CASTRESTDTQYF
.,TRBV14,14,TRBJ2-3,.,TGTGCCAGCAGCCAAGCGGTCAGCACAGATACGCAGTATTTT,CASSQAVSTDTQYF
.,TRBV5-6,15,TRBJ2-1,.,TGTGCCAGCAGCATCGGGACTGCAGGAGAGGGTGAGCAGTTCTTC,CASSIGTAGEGEQFF
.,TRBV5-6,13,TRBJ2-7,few,TGTGCCAGCAGCACCGGGCCGACCTACGAGCAGTACTTC,CASSTGPTYEQYF
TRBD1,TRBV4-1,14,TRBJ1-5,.,TGCGCCAGCAGCCAAGGGACAGGGAATCAGCCCCAGCATTTT,CASSQGTGNQPQHF
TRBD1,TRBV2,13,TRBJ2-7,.,TGTGCCAGCCACTCGGACAGGGAAAACGAGCAGTACTTC,CASHSDRENEQYF
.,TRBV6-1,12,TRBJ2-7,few,TGTGCCAGCAGTGAAGGGGGGGGCAAGCAGTACTTC,CASSEGGGKQYF
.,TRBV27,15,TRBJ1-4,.,TGTGCCAGCAGTTTAGTCCGGAACACTAATGAAAAACTGTTTTTT,CASSLVRNTNEKLFF
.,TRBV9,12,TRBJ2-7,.,TGTGCCAGCAGCCCCCCCTCCTACGAGCAGTACTTC,CASSPPSYEQYF
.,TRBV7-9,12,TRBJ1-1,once,TGTGCCAGCAGCCCAGCGAACACTGAAGCTTTCTTT,CASSPANTEAFF
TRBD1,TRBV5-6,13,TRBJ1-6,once,TGTGCCAGCAGCCTACAGGGGGATTCACCCCTCCACTTT,CASSLQGDSPLHF
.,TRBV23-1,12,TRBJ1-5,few,TGCGCCAGCATAAAGGGGGGTAAGCCCCAGCATTTT,CASIKGGKPQHF
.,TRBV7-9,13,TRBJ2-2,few,TGTGCCAGCATCCAGGACAACACCGGGGAGCTGTTTTTT,CASIQDNTGELFF
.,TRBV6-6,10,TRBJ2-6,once,TGTGCCAGCGTTACCAACGTCCTGACTTTC,CASVTNVLTF
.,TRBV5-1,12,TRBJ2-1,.,TGCGCCAGCAGCTTGGTGTCTAATGAGCAGTTCTTC,CASSLVSNEQFF
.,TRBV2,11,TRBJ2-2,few,TGTGCCAGCGGTGACCCCGGGGAGCTGTTTTTT,CASGDPGELFF
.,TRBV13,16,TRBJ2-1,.,TGTGCCAGCAGCCAGACCCGCCAGGGTGGCAACAATGAGCAGTTCTTC,CASSQTRQGGNNEQFF
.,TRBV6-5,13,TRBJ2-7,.,TGTGCCAGCAATCCGGGTCCTACCTACGAGCAGTACTTC,CASNPGPTYEQYF
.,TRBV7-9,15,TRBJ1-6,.,TGTGCCAGCAGAAGTAATAGGCTCGAGAATTCACCCCTCCACTTT,CASRSNRLENSPLHF
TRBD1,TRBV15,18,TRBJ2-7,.,TGTGCCACCAGCAGAGATTATGGCAGGACAGGGAGCTCCTACGAGCAGTACTTC,CATSRDYGRTGSSYEQYF
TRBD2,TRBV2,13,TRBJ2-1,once,TGTGCCAGCATTTGGACTAGCCTAAATGAGCAGTTCTTC,CASIWTSLNEQFF
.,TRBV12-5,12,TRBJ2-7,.,TGTGCTAGTGGACCAGGGACAAACGAGCAGTACTTC,CASGPGTNEQYF
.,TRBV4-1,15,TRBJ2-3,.,TGCGCCAGCAGCCAAGAATGGATGGGCACAGATACGCAGTATTTT,CASSQEWMGTDTQYF
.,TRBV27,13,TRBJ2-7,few,TGTGCCAGCAGTTTAGGACGATCCTACGAGCAGTACTTC,CASSLGRSYEQYF
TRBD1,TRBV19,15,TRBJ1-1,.,TGTGCCAGTAGCCTACGGCGGGACAGGGGCCCTGAAGCTTTCTTT,CASSLRRDRGPEAFF
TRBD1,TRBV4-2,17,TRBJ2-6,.,TGTGCCAGCAGCCCCCGACAGGGAGCGAAAGGGGCCAACGTCCTGACTTTC,CASSPRQGAKGANVLTF
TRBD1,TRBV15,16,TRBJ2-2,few,TGTGCCACCAGCACCGACGCAGGGGGAGTCACCGGGGAGCTGTTTTTT,CATSTDAGGVTGELFF
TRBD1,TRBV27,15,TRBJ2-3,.,TGTGCCAGCAACACGGACAGGACTAGCACAGATACGCAGTATTTT,CASNTDRTSTDTQYF
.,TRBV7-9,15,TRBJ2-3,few,TGTGCCAGCAGCCATCCCGTTGAGGGGCCAGATACGCAGTATTTT,CASSHPVEGPDTQYF